This T cell receptor (beta chain) appears in the sequencing data of a study of OX40 agonist ivuxolimab in advanced cancers. At the level of the study: Given to patients was ivuxolimab, an agonistic anti-OX40 (CD134) antibody. Partial responses were seen in three patients, one with hepatocellular carcinoma and two with cutaneous melanoma. Patients were roughly 83% male with ages roughly 23 to 90, mean about 54.

The assay was immunoSEQ multiplex PCR, and TCRdb's table has in-frame clones only and misses some. The data hold about 73,000 clones, with about 86% observed a single time. V lost 6 bases and J lost 4, with 14 bases in between. The germline V gene encodes CDR1 SGHAT and CDR2 FQNNGV. CDR3 length: 14 amino acids. The study sampled blood at baseline, cycle 4 day 1, and cycle 7 day 1. The V call is TRBV11-2, the J call TRBJ2-3, with D tentatively TRBD1 (6 bases). The specimen was CD4+ or CD8+ T cells sorted from blood, collected in a trial of the OX40 agonist ivuxolimab. The TCR originated in an adult with an advanced solid tumor such as melanoma, head and neck, liver or kidney cancer. CDR3 nucleotide sequence: TGTGCCAGCAGTCAACAGGGTACCCCAGATACGCAGTATTTT. Translation: CASSQQGTPDTQYF.